Shown below are 26 T cell receptor beta chains from a single sample sequenced in a study of blood T cell repertoires in COVID-19. Assay used: immunoSEQ multiplex PCR; TCRdb lists only in-frame clones, some missing. The sample records 200,000 to 300,000 clones, 88% being singletons. Material: peripheral blood. The receptors come from a woman aged 40 to 49 who had recovered from COVID-19.

The gene calls are TRBV6-5 and TRBJ1-5, with D maybe TRBD1 (6 bases). From germline, CDR1 is MNHEY and CDR2 SVGAGI. The CDR3 runs 13 residues. The V and J ends lost 8 bases and 7 bases respectively, with 15 bases between them. The CDR3 here is CASGGDIGQPQHF. For the CDR3, the DNA is TGTGCCAGCGGGGGGGACATAGGGCAGCCCCAGCATTTT.

The chain joins TRBV7-2 to TRBJ1-2, with 8 bases matching TRBD1. CDR1 and CDR2 (germline): SGHTA, FQGNSA. Trimming at V came to 4 bases and at J to 4 bases, leaving 5 bases not matched to a gene. The CDR3 is made up of 14 amino acids. The CDR3 sequence is CASSYDRGPYGYTF. The CDR3, as DNA: TGTGCCAGCAGCTACGACAGGGGCCCCTATGGCTACACCTTC.

CDR3 in DNA: TGCGCCAGCAGCTTGGCAGGGGGATTCGGTGGAAACACCATATATTTT. This encodes CASSLAGGFGGNTIYF. This chain links TRBV5-1 with TRBJ1-3, with TRBD1 matching over 7 bases. Trimming took 0 bases from V and 3 from J; bases not matched to a gene: 6. The CDR3 totals 16 residues. CDR1 and CDR2 from the germline V gene are SGHRS and YFSETQ.

A word on this clone: Compared with germline, one end of the junction differs, possibly owing to a read error. The chain carries TRBV7-7 and TRBJ2-2; 9 nucleotides align to TRBD2. The CDR3 contains 16 residues. Germline values: CDR1 SSHAT, CDR2 FNYEAQ (reference sequence). CDR3 amino acids: CASSHPGLAGTGELFF. CDR3 DNA: TGTGCTAGCAGCCACCCGGGACTAGCCGGCACCGGGGAGCTGTTTTTT.

CDR3: CASSPHDNNEQFF. As DNA, the CDR3 is TGTGCCAGCAGCCCCCACGACAACAATGAGCAGTTCTTC. This chain joins TRBV3-1 (or the pseudogene TRBV3-2) and TRBJ2-1; unclear D gene. The CDR3 spans 13 residues. The germline V and J ends were trimmed by 4 bases and 5 bases, with 9 bases remaining between them. Germline V CDR1 and CDR2: LGHDT, YNNKEL (reference sequence).

The rearrangement joins TRBV9 to TRBJ1-1, with D possibly matching TRBD1 (5 bases). Germline V gene lookup returns CDR1 SGDLS and CDR2 YYNGEE. V was clipped by 0 bases and J by 5 bases, with 8 bases between them. The CDR3 has 13 residues. The CDR3 protein is CASSVGAGTEAFF. CDR3 DNA sequence: TGTGCCAGCAGCGTAGGGGCAGGGACTGAAGCTTTCTTT. Together with reference TRBV9 and TRBJ1-1, the CDR3 gives the full variable domain: DSGVTQTPKHLITATGQRVTLRCSPRSGDLSVYWYQQSLDQGLQFLIQYYNGEERAKGNILERFSAQQFPDLHSELNLSSLELGDSALYFCASSVGAGTEAFFGQGTRLTVV.

Only one count was recorded for this clone. The rearrangement joins TRBV27 to TRBJ2-6; D uncertain. V dropped 3 bases and J dropped 1 base, with 4 bases sitting between them. CDR1 MNHEY and CDR2 SMNVEV come from the germline V gene (reference sequence). The length of the CDR3 is 14 residues. The CDR3 reads CASSLESGANVLTF. CDR3 DNA sequence: TGTGCCAGCAGTTTGGAGTCTGGGGCCAACGTCCTGACTTTC.

This chain connects TRBV24-1 to TRBJ1-2; tentatively, D is TRBD1 (5 bases). The germline gives CDR1 KGHDR, CDR2 SFDVKD. The ends were cut back, 7 bases at V and 6 bases at J, with 20 bases in the middle. This CDR3 is built from 15 residues. Here the CDR3 reads CATSNRLPPLNGYTF. The CDR3 DNA reads as TGTGCCACCAGCAACAGGCTCCCACCCCTTAATGGCTACACCTTC.

Regarding this clone: The junction differs from germline at one of its ends, possibly a read error. The chain recombines TRBV7-7 with TRBJ2-2; no definite D call. Germline CDR1 is SSHAT and CDR2 is FNYEAQ (reference sequence). This CDR3 contains 12 residues. CDR3 DNA: TGTGCTAGCAGCTTAGCTCCTGGGGAGCTGTTTTTT. Protein product: CASSLAPGELFF. Full variable domain (missing parts from reference TRBV7-7 and TRBJ2-2): GAGVSQSPRYKVTKRGQDVTLRCDPISSHATLYWYQQALGQGPEFLTYFNYEAQPDKSGLPSDRFSAERPEGSISTLTIQRTEQRDSAMYRCASSLAPGELFFGEGSRLTVL.

J is TRBJ2-7 and V is TRBV25-1; D is perhaps TRBD1 (7 bases). This CDR3 comprises 15 residues. Germline loops: CDR1 MGHDK, CDR2 SYGVNS. Trimming shortened V by 1 base and J by 5 bases, and 15 bases separated the two germline ends. CDR3 sequence: CASSEWQGGRDEQYF. In DNA form, the CDR3 reads TGTGCCAGCAGTGAATGGCAGGGGGGTAGGGACGAGCAGTACTTC.

With regard to this clone: Different DNA sequences within this sample yield the same CDR3. The gene calls are TRBV19 and TRBJ1-5, with D possibly being TRBD1 (5 bases). There are 13 residues in the CDR3. V lost 3 bases and J lost 4, with 7 bases in between. Germline CDR1 is LNHDA and CDR2 is SQIVND (reference sequence). The CDR3, as DNA: TGTGCCAGTAGTATCCGGGGGAATCAGCCCCAGCATTTT. It is translated as CASSIRGNQPQHF.

The chain links TRBV5-4 to TRBJ2-7; 9 bases align to TRBD1. Germline trimming cut 4 bases from V and 12 bases from J; bases unmatched to any gene: 14. The CDR3 is 14 amino acids. Germline CDR1 and CDR2: SGHNT and YYREEE (reference sequence). The CDR3 coding sequence is TGTGCCAGCAGCCACCCATCCACAGGGGGCGGGTGGTACTTC. As protein: CASSHPSTGGGWYF.

The CDR3 spells CASSQDTRAGQPQHF. The CDR3 bases are TGTGCCAGCAGCCAAGATACCCGGGCGGGTCAGCCCCAGCATTTT. The V call is TRBV3-1 (or the pseudogene TRBV3-2), the J call TRBJ1-5; no definite D call. The CDR3 length is 15 residues. V was pared by 0 bases and J by 6 bases, with 12 bases between. CDR1 is LGHDT and CDR2 is YNNKEL in the germline V gene (reference sequence).

The chain combines TRBV5-1 with TRBJ2-4, with a possible D match to TRBD2 (6 bases). Deletions cut 9 bases from V and 1 base from J, with 11 bases between. Looked up from germline, CDR1 is SGHRS and CDR2 is YFSETQ. There are 13 residues in the CDR3. The CDR3 protein is CATREPAKNIQYF. CDR3 DNA: TGCGCCACCCGGGAGCCGGCCAAAAACATTCAGTACTTC.

The rearrangement joins TRBV12-3 or TRBV12-4 to TRBJ2-5, with D perhaps matching TRBD1 (5 bases). There are 12 residues in the CDR3. Between the trimmed V and J ends, which lost 3 bases and 10 bases, there was a span of 12 bases. The CDR3, as DNA: TGTGCCAGCAGTTTGCCCCAGGGCGTCCAGTACTTC. It yields the protein CASSLPQGVQYF.

This clone has just a few counts. The chain carries TRBV19 and TRBJ2-2, with 8 bases lining up with TRBD2. Germline V lookup: CDR1 LNHDA, CDR2 SQIVND (reference sequence). Trimming at V came to 3 bases and at J to 6 bases, leaving 12 bases not matched to a gene. The CDR3 runs 17 residues. CDR3 sequence (DNA): TGTGCCAGTAGTATTCTAGCGGGTAAAAAGAGGGCCGGGGAGCTGTTTTTT. Translation: CASSILAGKKRAGELFF.

The chain has TRBV29-1 and TRBJ2-3; the match to TRBD2 covers 8 bases. CDR3 length: 13 amino acids. Germline CDR1 and CDR2: SQVTM and ANQGSEA. V lost 4 bases, J lost 4 bases, and 4 bases stayed unmatched. The CDR3, as DNA: TGCAGCGTTGCTCCCGGGGGGGCAGATACGCAGTATTTT. Translating gives CSVAPGGADTQYF.

The rearrangement links TRBV20-1 to TRBJ1-5; no definite D call. CDR1 and CDR2 from the germline V gene are DFQATT and SNEGSKA (reference sequence). The CDR3 consists of 11 residues. V lost 6 bases, J lost 5 bases, and 8 bases lay in between. The chain's CDR3 is CSASGDQPQHF. The CDR3 bases are TGCAGTGCCAGCGGGGATCAGCCCCAGCATTTT.

This chain connects TRBV11-3 to TRBJ2-1; 8 bases agree with TRBD2. The V and J ends lost 4 bases and 9 bases, in that order; junction bases with no gene match: 14. Germline V gives CDR1 SGHNT, CDR2 YENEEA. The CDR3 loop spans 16 amino acids. CDR3 nucleotides: TGTGCCAGCAGCTCACCGCCGGGACGGGGACTAGGTGAGCAGTTCTTC. It specifies CASSSPPGRGLGEQFF.

The chain carries TRBV5-1 and TRBJ1-2; 7 nucleotides line up with TRBD1. From germline, CDR1 is SGHRS and CDR2 YFSETQ. CDR3 length: 14 residues. V trimming: 1 base; J trimming: 1 base; junction bases outside the gene matches: 1. The CDR3 sequence is CASSLWDSNYGYTF. The CDR3 DNA reads as TGCGCCAGCAGCTTGTGGGACAGTAACTATGGCTACACCTTC.

The chain joins TRBV27 to TRBJ2-3; 8 nucleotides match TRBD2. V gave up 3 bases and J gave up 4 bases; unmatched junction bases: 6. The CDR3 runs to 15 residues. Germline values: CDR1 MNHEY, CDR2 SMNVEV (reference sequence). The CDR3, as DNA: TGTGCCAGCAGTTTCTCCGCGGGAGGAGCAGATACGCAGTATTTT. Encoded protein: CASSFSAGGADTQYF.

The J gene is TRBJ2-7, the V gene TRBV5-1; the match to TRBD1 covers 10 bases. The V segment lost 1 base and the J segment 2 bases; nucleotides outside the gene matches: 3. The germline V gene has CDR1 SGHRS and CDR2 YFSETQ. There are 15 residues in the CDR3. The CDR3: CASSLWGQGTYEQYF. The CDR3, as DNA: TGCGCCAGCAGCTTGTGGGGACAGGGGACCTACGAGCAGTACTTC.

On this clone itself: Other DNA sequences in the same sample also yield this CDR3. J is TRBJ2-1 and V is TRBV5-1; possible D gene TRBD2, 6 bases. The CDR3 sequence is 15 residues long. Trimming took 3 bases from V and 0 from J, leaving 10 bases between them. The V gene's germline CDR1 is SGHRS and CDR2 YFSETQ. CDR3 protein: CASSSSGSSYNEQFF. As DNA, the CDR3 is TGCGCCAGCAGCTCCAGCGGGTCCTCCTACAATGAGCAGTTCTTC.

CDR3 bases: TGTGCCAGCAGCTTAGCGAGGGGACTAGCCAAGGGGGATACGCAGTATTTT. Protein: CASSLARGLAKGDTQYF. The rearrangement uses TRBV7-2 and TRBJ2-3; 9 bases match TRBD2. The J segment lost 6 bases and the V segment lost 0 bases, leaving 10 bases of the junction unmatched. This CDR3 is 17 amino acids long. Per the germline V gene, CDR1 is SGHTA and CDR2 is FQGNSA.

This chain joins TRBV2 and TRBJ2-4; TRBD1 agrees at 8 bases. The ends lost 4 bases at V and 7 bases at J; junction bases unmatched: 12. The CDR3 is 16 residues long. Germline CDR1 SNHLY, CDR2 FYNNEI. The CDR3 sequence is CASSVLGRGLGNIQYF. The CDR3, as DNA: TGTGCCAGCAGTGTATTGGGCAGGGGGCTAGGGAACATTCAGTACTTC.

The chain is built from TRBV27 and TRBJ2-1, with D possibly being TRBD1 (6 bases). Trimming cost V 6 bases and J 7 bases, with 19 bases left between them. The CDR3 consists of 15 residues. Germline CDR1 reads MNHEY; CDR2 reads SMNVEV (reference sequence). The CDR3 DNA follows: TGTGCCAGCAGCCGAGCCCCGGACAGCAGGAATGAGCAGTTCTTC. The encoded protein is CASSRAPDSRNEQFF.